This T cell receptor (beta chain) was captured in a study of blood T cells in healthy people across ages. General observations from the study: Estimated diversity, derived from one million T cells, was regarded as an underestimate.

With a J-beta primer mix and a sample-barcoded 5' primer, a second PCR ran roughly 6 to 11 cycles. MiXCR was run by TCRdb on the 5' RACE reads, yielding one entry per CDR3 protein. The data contain roughly 680,000 distinct CDR3 sequences, more than 45% of them singletons. Notes on this clonotype: Its antigen is not identified.

The sequenced material came from blood. This TCR derives from a woman of 80 years or more in good health.

Written as DNA, the CDR3 is TGCGCCAGCAGCCAAGATACCTCCGGGGCAAGTGGCTACACCTTC. Protein: CASSQDTSGASGYTF. This chain connects TRBV4-1 to TRBJ1-2; tentatively, D is TRBD1 (5 bases). In germline, CDR1 is MGHRA, CDR2 YSYEKL. This CDR3 has 15 amino acids. Trimming shortened V by 0 bases and J by 7 bases, and 15 bases separated the two germline ends.